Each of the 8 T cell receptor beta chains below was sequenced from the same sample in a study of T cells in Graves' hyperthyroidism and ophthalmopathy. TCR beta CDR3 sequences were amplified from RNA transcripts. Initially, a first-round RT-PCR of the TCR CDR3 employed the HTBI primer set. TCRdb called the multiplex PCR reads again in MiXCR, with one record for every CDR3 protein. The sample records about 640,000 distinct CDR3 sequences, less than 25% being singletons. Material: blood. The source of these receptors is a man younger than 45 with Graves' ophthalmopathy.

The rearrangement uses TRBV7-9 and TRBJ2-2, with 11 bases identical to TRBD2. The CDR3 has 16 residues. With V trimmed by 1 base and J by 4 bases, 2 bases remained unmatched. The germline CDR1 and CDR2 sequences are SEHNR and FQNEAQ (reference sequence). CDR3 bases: TGTGCCAGCAGCTTAGAAGGGACTAGCGGCACCGGGGAGCTGTTTTTT. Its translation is CASSLEGTSGTGELFF.

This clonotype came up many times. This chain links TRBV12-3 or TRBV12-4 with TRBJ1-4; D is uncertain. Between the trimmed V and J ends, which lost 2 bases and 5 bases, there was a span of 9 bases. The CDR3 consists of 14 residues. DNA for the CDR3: TGTGCCAGCAGTTTAAAGGCCGGGAATGAAAAACTGTTTTTT. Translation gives CASSLKAGNEKLFF.

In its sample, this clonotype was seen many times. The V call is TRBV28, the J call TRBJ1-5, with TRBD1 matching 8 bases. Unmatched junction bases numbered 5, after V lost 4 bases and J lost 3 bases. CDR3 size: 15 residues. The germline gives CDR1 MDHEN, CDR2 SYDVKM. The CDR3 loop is CASSSTGANNQPQHF. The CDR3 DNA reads TGTGCCAGCAGTTCGACAGGGGCGAACAATCAGCCCCAGCATTTT. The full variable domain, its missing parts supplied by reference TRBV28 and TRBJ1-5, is DVKVTQSSRYLVKRTGEKVFLECVQDMDHENMFWYRQDPGLGLRLIYFSYDVKMKEKGDIPEGYSVSREKKERFSLILESASTNQTSMYLCASSSTGANNQPQHFGDGTRLSIL.

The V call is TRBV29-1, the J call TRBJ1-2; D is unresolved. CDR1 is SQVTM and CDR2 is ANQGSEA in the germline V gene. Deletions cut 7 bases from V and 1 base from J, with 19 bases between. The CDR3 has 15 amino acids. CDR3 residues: CSAPERDGFNYGYTF. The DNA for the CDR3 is TGCAGCGCCCCGGAGAGAGACGGGTTTAACTATGGCTACACCTTC.

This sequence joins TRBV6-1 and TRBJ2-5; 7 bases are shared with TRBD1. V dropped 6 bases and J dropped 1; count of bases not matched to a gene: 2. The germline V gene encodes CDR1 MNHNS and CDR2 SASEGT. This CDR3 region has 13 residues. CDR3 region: CASREGAQETQYF. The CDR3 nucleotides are TGTGCCAGCAGAGAGGGGGCCCAAGAGACCCAGTACTTC.

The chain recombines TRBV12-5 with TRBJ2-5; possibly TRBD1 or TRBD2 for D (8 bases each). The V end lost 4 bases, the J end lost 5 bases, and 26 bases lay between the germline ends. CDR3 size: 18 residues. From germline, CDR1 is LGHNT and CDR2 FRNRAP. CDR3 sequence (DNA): TGTGCTAGTGGTTCCGACAGGGGAACAGCGGGGGACCGGGAGACCCAGTACTTC. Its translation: CASGSDRGTAGDRETQYF.

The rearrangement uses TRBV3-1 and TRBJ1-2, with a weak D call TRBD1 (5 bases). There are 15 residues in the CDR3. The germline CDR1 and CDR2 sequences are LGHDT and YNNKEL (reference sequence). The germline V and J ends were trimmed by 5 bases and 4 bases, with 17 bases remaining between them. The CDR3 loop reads CASSVGGGALYGYTF. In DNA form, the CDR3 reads TGTGCCAGCAGCGTCGGGGGAGGGGCCCTCTATGGCTACACCTTC. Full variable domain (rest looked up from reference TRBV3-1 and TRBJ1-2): DTAVSQTPKYLVTQMGNDKSIKCEQNLGHDTMYWYKQDSKKFLKIMFSYNNKELIINETVPNRFSPKSPDKAHLNLHINSLELGDSAVYFCASSVGGGALYGYTFGSGTRLTVV.

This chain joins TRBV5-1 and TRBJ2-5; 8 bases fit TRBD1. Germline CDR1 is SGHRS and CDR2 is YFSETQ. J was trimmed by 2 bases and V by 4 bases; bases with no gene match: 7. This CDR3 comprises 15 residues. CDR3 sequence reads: CASSQNGQGQETQYF. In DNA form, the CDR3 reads TGCGCCAGCAGCCAGAACGGACAGGGACAAGAGACCCAGTACTTC.